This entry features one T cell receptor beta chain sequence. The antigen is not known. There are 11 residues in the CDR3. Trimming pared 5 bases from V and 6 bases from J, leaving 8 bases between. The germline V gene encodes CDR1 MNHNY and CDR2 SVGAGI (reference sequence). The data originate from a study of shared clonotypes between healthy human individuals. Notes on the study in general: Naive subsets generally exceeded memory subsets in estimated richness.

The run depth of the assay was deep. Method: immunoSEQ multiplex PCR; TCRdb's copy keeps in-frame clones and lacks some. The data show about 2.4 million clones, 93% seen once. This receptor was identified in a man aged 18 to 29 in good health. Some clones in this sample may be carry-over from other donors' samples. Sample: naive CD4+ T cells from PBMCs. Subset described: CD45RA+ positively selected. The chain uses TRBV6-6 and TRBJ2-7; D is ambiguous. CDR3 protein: CASSHLPEQYF. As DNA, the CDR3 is TGTGCCAGCAGTCATCTTCCCGAGCAGTACTTC.